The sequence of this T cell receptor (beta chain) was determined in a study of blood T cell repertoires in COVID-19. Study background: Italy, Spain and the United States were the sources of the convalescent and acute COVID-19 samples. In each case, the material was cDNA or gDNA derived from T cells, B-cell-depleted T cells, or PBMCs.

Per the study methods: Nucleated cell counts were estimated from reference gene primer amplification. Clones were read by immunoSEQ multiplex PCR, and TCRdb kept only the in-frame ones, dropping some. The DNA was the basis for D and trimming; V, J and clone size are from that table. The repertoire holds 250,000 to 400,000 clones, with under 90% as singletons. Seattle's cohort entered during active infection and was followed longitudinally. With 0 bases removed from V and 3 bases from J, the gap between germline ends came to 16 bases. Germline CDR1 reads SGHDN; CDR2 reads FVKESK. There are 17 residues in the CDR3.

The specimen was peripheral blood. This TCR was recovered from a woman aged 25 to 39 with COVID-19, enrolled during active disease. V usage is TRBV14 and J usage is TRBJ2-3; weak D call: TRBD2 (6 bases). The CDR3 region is CASSQDPRRETTDTQYF. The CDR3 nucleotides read TGTGCCAGCAGCCAAGATCCGCGTCGGGAGACGACAGATACGCAGTATTTT.